The source of this T cell receptor (beta chain) is a study of shared clonotypes between healthy human individuals. The CDR3 runs 14 residues. Germline CDR1 SGHDT, CDR2 YYEEEE. The germline V and J ends were trimmed by 0 bases and 4 bases, with 9 bases remaining between them. A note on this clone: Its antigen is not known.

The study, taken as a whole, reports: Naive CD4 clonotype sharing across a few donors was about 5%.

Some clones are missing from TCRdb's copy, which holds only in-frame ones; the method was immunoSEQ multiplex PCR. The data show about 1.9 million clones, with approximately 92% seen just once and around 1.8% held by the top ten. It was CD45RO-negative cells, positively selected for CCR7, that made up naive CD8 cells, with terminally differentiated effector memory CD45RA+ cells excluded. Sequenced: naive CD8+ T cells from PBMCs. The gene calls are TRBV5-6 and TRBJ2-3; D may be TRBD2 (6 bases). This sequence originates from a young man in good health. Some clones in this sample may be carry-over from other donors' samples. CDR3: CASSLAWGADTQYF. DNA for the CDR3: TGTGCCAGCAGCTTGGCGTGGGGGGCAGATACGCAGTATTTT.